The 27 T cell receptor beta chains reported below all come from one sample, sequenced in a study of blood T cell repertoires in COVID-19. Assay: immunoSEQ multiplex PCR; the TCRdb copy retains only in-frame clones and omits some. The sample consists of approximately 300,000 clones, about 88% of them appearing once. Input material: PBMCs or T cells enriched from blood (not recorded which). The source is a man between 60 and 75 years old who had recovered from COVID-19.

The rearrangement links TRBV30 to TRBJ2-4; 12 positions agree with TRBD2. The CDR3 is 15 amino acids. The germline V gene encodes CDR1 GTSNPN and CDR2 SVGIG (reference sequence). V lost 1 base to trimming and J lost 4 bases; unmatched junction nucleotides: 2. The CDR3 DNA reads as TGTGCCTGGAGTGGTACTAGCGGGGGGAAAAACATTCAGTACTTC. Its protein is CAWSGTSGGKNIQYF.

The J gene is TRBJ1-5, the V gene TRBV12-5; 7 bases align to TRBD1. V lost 4 bases to trimming and J lost 5 bases; unmatched junction nucleotides: 17. The CDR3 contains 18 residues. Germline V gene sequence: CDR1 LGHNT, CDR2 FRNRAP. The CDR3, as DNA: TGTGCTAGTGGTTACTCCTCTCAAGGGGGCGGAAGGGATCAGCCCCAGCATTTT. Encoded protein: CASGYSSQGGGRDQPQHF. Filled out from reference TRBV12-5 and TRBJ1-5, the complete variable domain reads DARVTQTPRHKVTEMGQEVTMRCQPILGHNTVFWYRQTMMQGLELLAYFRNRAPLDDSGMPKDRFSAEMPDATLATLKIQPSEPRDSAVYFCASGYSSQGGGRDQPQHFGDGTRLSIL.

The chain carries TRBV19 and TRBJ1-4; D uncertain. Trimming left V 5 bases short and J 7 bases short, with 11 bases between. Germline V gene sequence: CDR1 LNHDA, CDR2 SQIVND (reference sequence). This CDR3 contains 13 residues. CDR3 sequence (DNA): TGTGCCAGTAGTGATTTAAGAGGTGAAAAACTGTTTTTT. This codes for CASSDLRGEKLFF.

The chain combines TRBV27 with TRBJ2-2, with 10 bases identical to TRBD2. With 6 bases clipped from V and 4 bases from J, the junction kept 14 bases outside the gene matches. Germline CDR1 reads MNHEY; CDR2 reads SMNVEV (reference sequence). This CDR3 has 18 amino acids. CDR3 sequence (DNA): TGTGCCAGCAGCCCCCTCCAGCTAGCGGGAGTGAGCACCGGGGAGCTGTTTTTT. Translation gives CASSPLQLAGVSTGELFF.

V is TRBV5-1 and J is TRBJ2-6, with D possibly being TRBD1 (6 bases). CDR1 and CDR2 from the germline V gene are SGHRS and YFSETQ. V was pared by 0 bases and J by 2 bases, with 9 bases between. The CDR3 has 16 residues. The CDR3 is CASSLGQVTGANVLTF. DNA of the CDR3: TGCGCCAGCAGCTTGGGACAGGTTACTGGGGCCAACGTCCTGACTTTC.

The V gene is TRBV7-3, the J gene TRBJ2-5; no clear D gene. V was shortened by 5 bases and J by 4 bases, with 17 bases between the two germline ends. Germline V CDR1 and CDR2: SGHTA, FQGTGA. The CDR3 has 15 residues. The CDR3 here is CASSPKGGSRETQYF. The CDR3 DNA reads TGTGCCAGCAGCCCTAAAGGCGGCTCAAGAGAGACCCAGTACTTC.

V usage is TRBV27 and J usage is TRBJ2-5, with TRBD1 as a possible D gene (5 bases). The germline gives CDR1 MNHEY, CDR2 SMNVEV (reference sequence). CDR3 length equals 15 residues. Trimming shortened V by 9 bases and J by 2 bases, and 19 bases separated the two germline ends. DNA for the CDR3: TGTGCCAGTCTAAATGGACACCCAAAGCAAGAGACCCAGTACTTC. It translates to CASLNGHPKQETQYF.

This chain uses TRBV6-6 with TRBJ1-1; 7 nucleotides line up with TRBD1. Germline CDR1 and CDR2: MNHNY and SVGAGI (reference sequence). V gave up 5 bases and J gave up 5 bases; unmatched junction bases: 2. The CDR3 runs to 12 residues. CDR3 region: CASSVQGTEAFF. The CDR3 DNA is TGTGCCAGCAGTGTACAGGGGACTGAAGCTTTCTTT.

The chain recombines TRBV4-2 with TRBJ2-3; 10 positions match TRBD2. The ends lost 0 bases at V and 6 bases at J; junction bases unmatched: 6. The CDR3 consists of 16 residues. Germline V CDR1 and CDR2: LGHNA, YNFKEQ. DNA of the CDR3: TGTGCCAGCAGCCAAGATTTAGCGGGGGGTGGGGATACGCAGTATTTT. It translates to CASSQDLAGGGDTQYF.

This chain joins TRBV6-4 and TRBJ1-2; tentatively, D is TRBD1 (5 bases). This CDR3 is built from 13 residues. Per the germline V gene, CDR1 is MRHNA and CDR2 is SNTAGT. Trimming shortened V by 6 bases and J by 2 bases, and 10 bases separated the two germline ends. This CDR3 is CASSSQGNYGYTF. In DNA form, the CDR3 reads TGTGCCAGCAGCAGTCAGGGAAACTATGGCTACACCTTC.

This clone was picked up one time. A junction end diverges from the germline sequence, so it may reflect a read error. The chain links TRBV2 to TRBJ2-4, with 12 bases that match TRBD2. The V gene's germline CDR1 is SNHLY and CDR2 FYNNEI. The length of the CDR3 is 13 residues. The CDR3 protein is CASREGLAGPKYF. The CDR3 region has the DNA TGTGCCAGCAGGGAAGGACTAGCGGGACCCAAGTACTTC. The full variable domain, its missing parts supplied by reference TRBV2 and TRBJ2-4, is EPEVTQTPSHQVTQMGQEVILRCVPISNHLYFYWYRQILGQKVEFLVSFYNNEISEKSEIFDDQFSVERPDGSNFTLKIRSTKLEDSAMYFCASREGLAGPKYFGAGTRLSVL.

This chain uses TRBV11-2 with TRBJ1-1; perhaps TRBD1 as D (5 bases). V shed 6 bases and J shed 5 bases, with 16 bases lying between them. Germline CDR1 and CDR2: SGHAT and FQNNGV. The CDR3 consists of 14 residues. The CDR3 is CASRPIRVRTEAFF. CDR3 in DNA: TGTGCCAGCAGGCCGATCAGGGTTCGGACTGAAGCTTTCTTT.

This clone appeared once. The gene calls are TRBV5-4 and TRBJ1-2; 7 bases match TRBD1. The length of the CDR3 is 13 residues. The ends lost 7 bases at V and 6 bases at J; junction bases unmatched: 9. Germline loops: CDR1 SGHNT, CDR2 YYREEE (reference sequence). CDR3 sequence (DNA): TGTGCCAGCCTCACCACAGGGGTAGATGGCTACACCTTC. Its protein product is CASLTTGVDGYTF.

The chain combines TRBV3-1 (or the pseudogene TRBV3-2) with TRBJ2-1; 10 bases fit TRBD2. CDR1 and CDR2 (germline): LGHDT, YNNKEL (reference sequence). This CDR3 region has 18 residues. Trimming at V came to 1 base and at J to 6 bases, leaving 12 bases not matched to a gene. The CDR3 spells CASSQVNLAGVASNEQFF. The CDR3 coding sequence is TGTGCCAGCAGCCAAGTGAACCTAGCGGGAGTAGCTAGCAATGAGCAGTTCTTC.

V usage is TRBV5-1 and J usage is TRBJ2-7; no reliable D call. Germline CDR1 SGHRS, CDR2 YFSETQ. V was clipped by 0 bases and J by 3 bases, with 10 bases between them. The CDR3 is 14 amino acids. CDR3 residues: CASSLGMTSYEQYF. In nucleotides, the CDR3 is TGCGCCAGCAGCTTGGGGATGACAAGCTACGAGCAGTACTTC.

V and J are TRBV10-2 and TRBJ1-5; 7 nucleotides agree with TRBD1. Germline V gene sequence: CDR1 WSHSY, CDR2 SAAADI. With V trimmed by 5 bases and J by 7 bases, 5 bases remained unmatched. This CDR3 has 13 amino acids. CDR3 protein: CASSRQGGQPQHF. The CDR3 coding sequence is TGCGCCAGCAGTAGACAGGGAGGACAGCCCCAGCATTTT.

This sequence joins TRBV7-8 and TRBJ2-3; D is unresolved. The CDR3 loop spans 14 amino acids. Germline V gene lookup returns CDR1 SGHVS and CDR2 FQNEAQ. V shed 0 bases and J shed 6 bases, with 10 bases lying between them. CDR3 sequence: CASSLAPSGDTQYF. CDR3 nucleotide sequence: TGTGCCAGCAGCTTAGCGCCGTCGGGTGATACGCAGTATTTT.

CDR3 nucleotide sequence: TGTGCCAGCAACGCACCCGGGACAGGGCGGAACGAGCAGTACTTC. Translating gives CASNAPGTGRNEQYF. This sequence joins TRBV6-5 and TRBJ2-7; 9 positions match TRBD1. After removal of 7 bases from V and 5 bases from J, the junction contained 12 bases not matched to a gene. Germline V CDR1 and CDR2: MNHEY, SVGAGI. This CDR3 has 15 residues.

The chain recombines TRBV5-8 with TRBJ2-7; 8 positions match TRBD1. This CDR3 spans 15 amino acids. After removal of 6 bases from V and 0 bases from J, the junction contained 8 bases not matched to a gene. In germline, CDR1 is SGHTS, CDR2 YDEGEE. The CDR3 here is CASISTGVVSYEQYF. CDR3 nucleotides: TGTGCCAGCATCTCGACAGGGGTCGTCTCCTACGAGCAGTACTTC. Full variable domain (outside the CDR3, taken from reference TRBV5-8 and TRBJ2-7): EAGVTQSPTHLIKTRGQQATLRCSPISGHTSVYWYQQALGLGLQFLLWYDEGEERNRGNFPPRFSGRQFPNYSSELNVNALELEDSALYLCASISTGVVSYEQYFGPGTRLTVT.

The chain carries TRBV27 and TRBJ2-1; maybe TRBD1 (5 bases). The germline gives CDR1 MNHEY, CDR2 SMNVEV (reference sequence). There are 14 residues in the CDR3. The ends were cut back, 5 bases at V and 5 bases at J, with 13 bases in the middle. The chain's CDR3 is CASSVWQGNNEQFF. DNA of the CDR3: TGTGCCAGCAGTGTCTGGCAGGGAAACAATGAGCAGTTCTTC.

The CDR3: CASSQTGPTYEQYF. CDR3 nucleotide sequence: TGTGCCAGCAGCCAAACAGGACCCACCTACGAGCAGTACTTC. The chain has TRBV7-9 and TRBJ2-7, with D perhaps matching TRBD1 (5 bases). The CDR3 contains 14 residues. In germline, CDR1 is SEHNR, CDR2 FQNEAQ (reference sequence). Trimming cost V 5 bases and J 2 bases, with 13 bases left between them.

The chain combines TRBV7-3 with TRBJ2-3, with 13 bases identical to TRBD2. This CDR3 has 19 amino acids. Unmatched junction bases numbered 17, after V lost 6 bases and J lost 5 bases. Germline CDR1 and CDR2: SGHTA and FQGTGA. CDR3 DNA: TGTGCCAGCAGAAAATCACTAGCGGGAGGGCCTTATGGAGTAGATACGCAGTATTTT. Translating it yields CASRKSLAGGPYGVDTQYF.

A few counts support this clone. This chain joins TRBV6-1 and TRBJ2-3; 9 nucleotides line up with TRBD2. Trimming cost V 1 base and J 12 bases; bases outside gene matches: 5. Germline-derived CDR1 and CDR2 are MNHNS and SASEGT. CDR3 length: 13 amino acids. The DNA of the CDR3 is TGTGCCAGCAGTGAAGTTGGGCGGGGGGGCCAGTATTTT. Translating it yields CASSEVGRGGQYF.

The rearrangement links TRBV11-2 to TRBJ1-6; 7 bases align to TRBD1. Germline CDR1 is SGHAT and CDR2 is FQNNGV. The CDR3 spans 16 residues. Trimming cost V 4 bases and J 4 bases; bases outside gene matches: 7. CDR3: CASSSLRTGYNSPLHF. In DNA form, the CDR3 reads TGTGCCAGCAGCTCACTCCGGACAGGTTATAATTCACCCCTCCACTTT.

This chain connects TRBV30 to TRBJ1-5; D is ambiguous. The V end was cut by 2 bases, the J end by 2 bases, with 7 bases between. Germline assignment: CDR1 GTSNPN and CDR2 SVGIG (reference sequence). This CDR3 contains 13 residues. The CDR3 loop reads CAWSLGGNQPQHF. In DNA, the CDR3 is TGTGCCTGGAGTCTGGGCGGCAATCAGCCCCAGCATTTT.

This clone has only a few counts. V is TRBV11-3 and J is TRBJ2-7; D is uncertain. CDR3 length: 13 amino acids. Trimming took 2 bases from V and 4 from J, leaving 9 bases between them. CDR1 SGHNT and CDR2 YENEEA come from the germline V gene. The CDR3 DNA reads as TGTGCCAGCAGCTTAAACAACTATTACGAGCAGTACTTC. This codes for CASSLNNYYEQYF. Filled out from reference TRBV11-3 and TRBJ2-7, the complete variable domain reads EAGVVQSPRYKIIEKKQPVAFWCNPISGHNTLYWYLQNLGQGPELLIRYENEEAVDDSQLPKDRFSAERLKGVDSTLKIQPAELGDSAVYLCASSLNNYYEQYFGPGTRLTVT.

Comments on this clone: Distinct nucleotide sequences in the sample also encode this CDR3. This chain connects TRBV18 to TRBJ1-2; possibly TRBD1 for D (5 bases). Germline V gene data show CDR1 as KGHSH and CDR2 as LQKENI. Trimming took 3 bases from V and 4 from J, leaving 9 bases between them. CDR3 size: 13 residues. Here the CDR3 reads CASSPGQGYGYTF. CDR3 DNA: TGTGCCAGCTCACCGGGGCAGGGCTATGGCTACACCTTC.